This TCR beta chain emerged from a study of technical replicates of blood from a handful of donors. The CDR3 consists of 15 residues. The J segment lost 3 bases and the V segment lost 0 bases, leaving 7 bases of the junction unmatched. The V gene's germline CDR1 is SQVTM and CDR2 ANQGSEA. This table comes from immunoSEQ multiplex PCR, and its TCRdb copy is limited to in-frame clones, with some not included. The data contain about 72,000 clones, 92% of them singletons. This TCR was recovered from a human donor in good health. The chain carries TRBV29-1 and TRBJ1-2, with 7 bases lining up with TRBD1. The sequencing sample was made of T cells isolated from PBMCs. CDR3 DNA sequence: TGCAGCGTTGAAGATCCCAGGGGGTGGGACTATGGCTACACCTTC. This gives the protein CSVEDPRGWDYGYTF.